Listed here are 25 T cell receptor beta chains from one sample, sequenced in a study of blood T cell repertoires in COVID-19 (dated by TCRdb to the early 2020s). The protocol used for the library was the immunoSEQ multiplex PCR assay. In its TCRdb copy, this immuneACCESS table keeps in-frame sequences only and misses some clones. Where compared with another copy, unresolved V genes explain less than half of these, and the others have no known cause. The sample contains about 250,000 clones, more than 75% of them found a single time. The ten most abundant clones make up approximately 5.5% of the sample. The sequenced sample was peripheral blood. The receptors were gathered from a woman older than 75 with COVID-19, enrolled during active disease.

The V call is TRBV30, the J call TRBJ1-2; the D gene is possibly TRBD1 (6 bases). The CDR3 sequence is 14 residues long. Germline V gene lookup returns CDR1 GTSNPN and CDR2 SVGIG (reference sequence). CDR3 sequence: CVPLLQGLKYGYTF. The CDR3 region has the DNA TGTGTGCCGCTCTTACAGGGTTTGAAGTATGGCTACACCTTC. The variable domain in full, with the rest retrieved from reference TRBV30 and TRBJ1-2, is SQTIHQWPATLVQPVGSPLSLECTVEGTSNPNLYWYRQAAGRGLQLLFYSVGIGQISSEVPQNLSASRPQDRQFILSSKKLLLSDSGFYLCVPLLQGLKYGYTFGSGTRLTVV.

V and J are TRBV29-1 and TRBJ2-5, with D maybe TRBD2 (7 bases). Germline CDR1 and CDR2: SQVTM and ANQGSEA. Trimming removed 4 bases from V and 5 bases from J, with 11 bases in between. The CDR3 length is 12 residues. The CDR3 region has the DNA TGCAGCGTTGGAGGGGGGGTTGAGACCCAGTACTTC. It specifies CSVGGGVETQYF.

The chain combines TRBV5-1 with TRBJ2-1, with TRBD2 matching 11 bases. The CDR3 extends over 15 amino acids. Germline V gene sequence: CDR1 SGHRS, CDR2 YFSETQ. J gave up 7 bases and V 2 bases, and 5 bases lay outside the gene matches. The CDR3 loop reads CASSFSSGGRNEQFF. For the CDR3, the DNA is TGCGCCAGCAGCTTCTCTAGCGGGGGGCGGAATGAGCAGTTCTTC.

The chain links TRBV15 to TRBJ1-4; the D is unclear. V was cut by 1 base and J by 4 bases, with 7 bases left in between. The CDR3 extends over 14 amino acids. Germline CDR1 LNHNV, CDR2 YYDKDF (reference sequence). The DNA of the CDR3 is TGTGCCACCAGCAGAGGGCAAAATAATGAAAAACTGTTTTTT. Its protein is CATSRGQNNEKLFF. Based on the CDR3 plus reference TRBV15 and TRBJ1-4, the full variable domain is DAMVIQNPRYQVTQFGKPVTLSCSQTLNHNVMYWYQQKSSQAPKLLFHYYDKDFNNEADTPDNFQSRRPNTSFCFLDIRSPGLGDTAMYLCATSRGQNNEKLFFGSGTQLSVL.

CDR3 coding DNA: TGCGCCAGCAGCTTAAGTGGGACAGGCACCGGGGAGCTGTTTTTT. Translating it yields CASSLSGTGTGELFF. This sequence joins TRBV5-1 and TRBJ2-2; 8 positions agree with TRBD1. V gave up 2 bases and J gave up 4 bases; unmatched junction bases: 4. CDR1 is SGHRS, CDR2 YFSETQ, per germline. The CDR3 loop spans 15 amino acids.

The rearrangement links TRBV7-2 to TRBJ2-3; possible D gene TRBD2, 5 bases. The CDR3 extends over 11 amino acids. Germline V gene lookup returns CDR1 SGHTA and CDR2 FQGNSA. V gave up 4 bases and J gave up 7 bases, with 6 bases separating them. CDR3 region: CASSSGYTQYF. CDR3 bases: TGTGCCAGCAGCTCGGGGTATACGCAGTATTTT.

The chain is built from TRBV27 and TRBJ1-2; 9 bases align to TRBD1. Germline assignment: CDR1 MNHEY and CDR2 SMNVEV (reference sequence). This CDR3 is built from 14 residues. Germline trimming cut 6 bases from V and 3 bases from J; bases unmatched to any gene: 5. The CDR3 region is CASSRDRDYYGYTF. CDR3 coding DNA: TGTGCCAGCAGCCGGGACAGGGATTACTATGGCTACACCTTC.

V and J are TRBV7-2 and TRBJ1-1, with D possibly TRBD1 on 5 matching bases. V lost 0 bases, J lost 0 bases, and 8 bases lay in between. The CDR3 sequence is 15 residues long. From germline, CDR1 is SGHTA and CDR2 FQGNSA. For the CDR3, the DNA is TGTGCCAGCAGCTTAGCCCAGGGTATGAACACTGAAGCTTTCTTT. This gives the protein CASSLAQGMNTEAFF.

This chain connects TRBV7-9 to TRBJ2-1, with 9 bases matching TRBD1. Trimming took 1 base from V and 7 from J; bases not matched to a gene: 5. The CDR3 has 15 amino acids. The germline gives CDR1 SEHNR, CDR2 FQNEAQ (reference sequence). The CDR3 coding sequence is TGTGCCAGCAGCTTAGGAGGGACAGGGATGAATGAGCAGTTCTTC. This sequence encodes CASSLGGTGMNEQFF. The full variable domain, in which reference TRBV7-9 and TRBJ2-1 provide the parts outside the CDR3, is DTGVSQNPRHKITKRGQNVTFRCDPISEHNRLYWYRQTLGQGPEFLTYFQNEAQLEKSRLLSDRFSAERPKGSFSTLEIQRTEQGDSAMYLCASSLGGTGMNEQFFGPGTRLTVL.

CDR3 sequence reads: CASSLDPLIPSGIRSSPLHF. CDR3 coding DNA: TGTGCCAGCAGCTTAGACCCATTAATCCCGTCAGGGATCCGTAGCTCACCCCTCCACTTT. This sequence joins TRBV11-3 and TRBJ1-6, with a possible D match to TRBD1 (5 bases). V lost 0 bases and J 10 bases, leaving 28 bases between the germline ends. Germline lookup yields CDR1 SGHNT and CDR2 YENEEA. The CDR3 covers 20 residues.

The chain combines TRBV27 with TRBJ1-2; D may be TRBD1 (5 bases). The germline CDR1 and CDR2 sequences are MNHEY and SMNVEV (reference sequence). The CDR3 is made up of 15 amino acids. V gave up 4 bases and J gave up 7 bases, with 19 bases separating them. The CDR3 is CASSWGGVGSGGYTF. The DNA of the CDR3 is TGTGCCAGCAGTTGGGGGGGGGTAGGATCCGGTGGCTACACCTTC.

This clone was counted a single time. V gene TRBV7-7 combines with J gene TRBJ2-2, with 7 bases lining up with TRBD1. The CDR3 loop spans 15 amino acids. V shed 5 bases and J 5 bases; nucleotides not matched to a gene: 8. In germline, CDR1 is SSHAT, CDR2 FNYEAQ (reference sequence). The DNA of the CDR3 is TGTGCCAGCAGCCCGGTGACAGGGAAGACCGGGGAGCTGTTTTTT. The encoded protein is CASSPVTGKTGELFF.

This rearrangement joins TRBV2 to TRBJ1-5; 10 bases match TRBD1. The V and J ends lost 3 bases and 4 bases, in that order; junction bases with no gene match: 6. The CDR3 length is 16 residues. Germline V gene data show CDR1 as SNHLY and CDR2 as FYNNEI. The CDR3 sequence is CASSDGTGASNQPQHF. The CDR3 nucleotides read TGTGCCAGCAGTGATGGGACAGGGGCTTCAAATCAGCCCCAGCATTTT.

This clone came up once. V is TRBV28 and J is TRBJ1-5, with 10 bases that match TRBD1. Germline V lookup: CDR1 MDHEN, CDR2 SYDVKM. V shed 1 base, J shed 0 bases, and the junction held 15 bases outside the gene matches. CDR3 size: 21 residues. The CDR3 reads CASSLLRLRDRGISSNQPQHF. CDR3 nucleotide sequence: TGTGCCAGCAGTTTATTAAGGTTGAGGGACAGGGGCATTTCTAGCAATCAGCCCCAGCATTTT.

This clone has more than one count but fewer than ten. The chain couples TRBV2 to TRBJ1-1, with 7 positions matching TRBD1. J lost 2 bases, V lost 8 bases, and 5 bases had no gene match. Per germline, CDR1 SNHLY and CDR2 FYNNEI. The CDR3 runs to 13 residues. CDR3 DNA sequence: TGTGCCAGCTTGTACAGGGGAAACACTGAAGCTTTCTTT. It yields the protein CASLYRGNTEAFF.

The rearrangement joins TRBV4-2 to TRBJ2-1, with 7 bases matching TRBD1. After removal of 4 bases from V and 0 bases from J, the junction contained 3 bases not matched to a gene. The CDR3 extends over 15 amino acids. The V gene's germline CDR1 is LGHNA and CDR2 YNFKEQ. CDR3 sequence reads: CASSRTGDSYNEQFF. The CDR3 nucleotides read TGTGCCAGCAGCCGGACAGGAGACTCCTACAATGAGCAGTTCTTC.

This clone occurred once. The chain combines TRBV5-6 with TRBJ2-4, with TRBD2 matching 9 bases. CDR1 is SGHDT, CDR2 YYEEEE, per germline. V was clipped by 4 bases and J by 6 bases; unmatched bases: 14. There are 17 residues in the CDR3. The CDR3 DNA reads TGTGCCAGCAGCCACGATAGCGGGGGCGCGAATTTAAACATTCAGTACTTC. This translates into CASSHDSGGANLNIQYF.

The chain employs TRBV19 and TRBJ2-6, with 9 bases that match TRBD1. Germline CDR1 reads LNHDA; CDR2 reads SQIVND (reference sequence). The CDR3 has 18 residues. V trimming: 10 bases; J trimming: 4 bases; junction bases outside the gene matches: 17. CDR3 coding DNA: TGTGCCACACTTCCGGGACAGGGACCTCTCGGAGGGGCCAACGTCCTGACTTTC. It encodes CATLPGQGPLGGANVLTF.

The chain combines TRBV7-8 with TRBJ1-1; D is unresolved. The CDR3 contains 14 residues. Per the germline V gene, CDR1 is SGHVS and CDR2 is FQNEAQ. The V and J ends lost 6 bases and 1 base respectively, with 12 bases between them. CDR3 DNA sequence: TGTGCCAGCAGTTTCCACATTGGGAACACTGAAGCTTTCTTT. This gives the protein CASSFHIGNTEAFF.

The gene calls are TRBV7-2 and TRBJ1-2; D call uncertain. V was pared by 2 bases and J by 7 bases, with 5 bases between. Germline CDR1 and CDR2: SGHTA and FQGNSA. The CDR3 has 11 residues. Here the CDR3 DNA reads TGTGCCAGCAGCTTACGGGGTGGCTACACCTTC. Its protein is CASSLRGGYTF.

CDR3 nucleotides: TGTGCCAGCAGCTTAGGCGATGTTGGCTACACCTTC. Amino acid sequence: CASSLGDVGYTF. The chain uses TRBV7-9 and TRBJ1-2; D remains ambiguous. Trimming removed 1 base at V and 7 bases at J, with 7 bases between. The CDR3 is made up of 12 amino acids. Per the germline V gene, CDR1 is SEHNR and CDR2 is FQNEAQ (reference sequence).

This clone has just one count. The chain joins TRBV19 to TRBJ2-3; TRBD2 matches 10 bases. This CDR3 has 15 amino acids. The J segment lost 6 bases and the V segment lost 7 bases, leaving 10 bases of the junction unmatched. Germline V gene sequence: CDR1 LNHDA, CDR2 SQIVND (reference sequence). In nucleotides, the CDR3 is TGTGCCAGTACAACTAGCGGGGCCGCCGGGGATACGCAGTATTTT. This gives the protein CASTTSGAAGDTQYF.

The chain has TRBV19 and TRBJ2-7; 8 bases fit TRBD1. Germline trimming cut 5 bases from V and 5 bases from J; bases unmatched to any gene: 2. The CDR3 is 12 amino acids. Germline V gives CDR1 LNHDA, CDR2 SQIVND (reference sequence). CDR3 nucleotides: TGTGCCAGTAGTCAGGGGGCCAACGAGCAGTACTTC. As protein: CASSQGANEQYF. Filled out from reference TRBV19 and TRBJ2-7, the complete variable domain reads DGGITQSPKYLFRKEGQNVTLSCEQNLNHDAMYWYRQDPGQGLRLIYYSQIVNDFQKGDIAEGYSVSREKKESFPLTVTSAQKNPTAFYLCASSQGANEQYFGPGTRLTVT.

The chain carries TRBV24-1 and TRBJ2-3; no definite D call. V was pared by 3 bases and J by 5 bases, with 17 bases between. This CDR3 spans 16 amino acids. The germline CDR1 and CDR2 sequences are KGHDR and SFDVKD. The chain's CDR3 is CATSDHPGLKQDTQYF. CDR3 coding DNA: TGTGCCACCAGTGATCACCCGGGTTTGAAGCAAGATACGCAGTATTTT.

This chain links TRBV18 with TRBJ1-2; tentatively, D is TRBD1 (6 bases). V lost 6 bases and J 6 bases, leaving 14 bases between the germline ends. The CDR3 has 13 amino acids. Germline loops: CDR1 KGHSH, CDR2 LQKENI. CDR3 in DNA: TGTGCCAGCTCCCCCATCCAGGGGAATGGCTACACCTTC. It encodes CASSPIQGNGYTF. The full variable domain, its missing parts supplied by reference TRBV18 and TRBJ1-2, is NAGVMQNPRHLVRRRGQEARLRCSPMKGHSHVYWYRQLPEEGLKFMVYLQKENIIDESGMPKERFSAEFPKEGPSILRIQQVVRGDSAAYFCASSPIQGNGYTFGSGTRLTVV.